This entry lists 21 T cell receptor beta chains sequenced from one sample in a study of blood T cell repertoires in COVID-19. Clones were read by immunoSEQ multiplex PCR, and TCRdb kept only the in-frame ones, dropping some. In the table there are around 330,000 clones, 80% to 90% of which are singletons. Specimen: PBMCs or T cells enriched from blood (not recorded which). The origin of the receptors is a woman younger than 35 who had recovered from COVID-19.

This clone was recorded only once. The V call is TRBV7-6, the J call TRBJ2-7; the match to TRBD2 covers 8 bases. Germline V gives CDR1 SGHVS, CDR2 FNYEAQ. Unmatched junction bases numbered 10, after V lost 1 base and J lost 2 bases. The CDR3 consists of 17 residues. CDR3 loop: CASSLGPSGGRTYEQYF. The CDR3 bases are TGTGCCAGCAGCTTAGGCCCCTCGGGCGGGAGGACCTACGAGCAGTACTTC.

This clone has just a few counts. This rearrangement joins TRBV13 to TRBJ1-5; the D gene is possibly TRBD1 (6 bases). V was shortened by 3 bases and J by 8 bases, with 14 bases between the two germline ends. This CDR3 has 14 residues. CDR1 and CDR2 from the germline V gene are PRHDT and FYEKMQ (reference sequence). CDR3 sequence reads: CASSLGAGPKPQHF. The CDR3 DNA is TGTGCCAGCAGCTTGGGGGCAGGCCCGAAGCCCCAGCATTTT.

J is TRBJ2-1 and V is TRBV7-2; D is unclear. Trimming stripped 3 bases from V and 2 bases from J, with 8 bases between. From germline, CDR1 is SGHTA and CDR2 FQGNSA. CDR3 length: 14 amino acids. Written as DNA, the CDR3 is TGTGCCAGCAGCTTGACGCAGGCCTACAATGAGCAGTTCTTC. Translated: CASSLTQAYNEQFF.

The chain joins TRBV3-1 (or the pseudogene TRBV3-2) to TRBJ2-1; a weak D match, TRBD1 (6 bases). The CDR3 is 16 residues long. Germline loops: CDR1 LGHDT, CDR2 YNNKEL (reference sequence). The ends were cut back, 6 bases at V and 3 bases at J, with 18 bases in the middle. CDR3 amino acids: CASRNRQEINYNEQFF. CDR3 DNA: TGTGCCAGCAGGAATCGACAGGAGATCAACTACAATGAGCAGTTCTTC.

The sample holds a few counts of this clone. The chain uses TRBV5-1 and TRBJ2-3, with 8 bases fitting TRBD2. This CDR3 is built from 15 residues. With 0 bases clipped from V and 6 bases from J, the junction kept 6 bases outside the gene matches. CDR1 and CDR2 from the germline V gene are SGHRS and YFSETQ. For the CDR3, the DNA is TGCGCCAGCAGCTTGGTCCCTACGGGGGGGGATACGCAGTATTTT. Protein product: CASSLVPTGGDTQYF.

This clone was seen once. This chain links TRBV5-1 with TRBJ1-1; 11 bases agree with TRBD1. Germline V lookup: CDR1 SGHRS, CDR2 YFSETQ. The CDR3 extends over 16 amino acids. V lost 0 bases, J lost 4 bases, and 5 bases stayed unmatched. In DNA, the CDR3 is TGCGCCAGCAGCTTGGCTGCGGGGACAGGGGGCACTGAAGCTTTCTTT. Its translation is CASSLAAGTGGTEAFF.

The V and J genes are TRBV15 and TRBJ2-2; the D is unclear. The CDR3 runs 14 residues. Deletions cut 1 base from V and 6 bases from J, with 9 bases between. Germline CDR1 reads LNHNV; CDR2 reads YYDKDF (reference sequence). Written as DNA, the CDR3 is TGTGCCACCAGCAGAGGACTGGCCGCCGGGGAGCTGTTTTTT. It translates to CATSRGLAAGELFF.

CDR3 region: CASLAAIYNEQFF. DNA of the CDR3: TGTGCCAGCCTAGCAGCCATCTACAATGAGCAGTTCTTC. The chain combines TRBV7-2 with TRBJ2-1, with a possible D match to TRBD2 (5 bases). The CDR3 runs 13 residues. Germline V CDR1 and CDR2: SGHTA, FQGNSA. Trimming shortened V by 8 bases and J by 3 bases, and 11 bases separated the two germline ends.

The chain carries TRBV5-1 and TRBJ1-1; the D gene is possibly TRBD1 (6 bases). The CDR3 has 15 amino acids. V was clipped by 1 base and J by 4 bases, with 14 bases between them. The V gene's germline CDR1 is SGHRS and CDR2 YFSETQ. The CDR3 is CASSLSRGAGTEAFF. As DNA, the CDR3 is TGCGCCAGCAGCTTGTCACGGGGGGCTGGCACTGAAGCTTTCTTT.

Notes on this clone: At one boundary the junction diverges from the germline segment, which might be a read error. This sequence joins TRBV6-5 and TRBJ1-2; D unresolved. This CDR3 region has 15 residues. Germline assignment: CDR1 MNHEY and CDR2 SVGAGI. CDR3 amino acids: CASSNSLGAGGGYTF. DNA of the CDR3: TGTGCCAGCAGTAACTCCCTGGGCGCAGGTGGAGGCTACACCTTC.

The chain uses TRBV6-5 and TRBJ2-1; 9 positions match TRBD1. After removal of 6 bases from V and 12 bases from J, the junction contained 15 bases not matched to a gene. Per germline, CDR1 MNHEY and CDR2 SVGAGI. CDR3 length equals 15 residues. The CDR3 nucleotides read TGTGCCAGCAGCACCGGGACAGGGCCAACCGGGGGGCAGTTCTTC. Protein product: CASSTGTGPTGGQFF.

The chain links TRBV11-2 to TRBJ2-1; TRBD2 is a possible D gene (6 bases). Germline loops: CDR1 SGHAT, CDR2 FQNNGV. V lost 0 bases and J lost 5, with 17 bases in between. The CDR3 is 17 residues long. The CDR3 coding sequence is TGTGCCAGCAGCTTAGATTTCTCGGGACTGGGGAACAATGAGCAGTTCTTC. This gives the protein CASSLDFSGLGNNEQFF. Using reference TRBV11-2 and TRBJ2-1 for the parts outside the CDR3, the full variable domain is EAGVAQSPRYKIIEKRQSVAFWCNPISGHATLYWYQQILGQGPKLLIQFQNNGVVDDSQLPKDRFSAERLKGVDSTLKIQPAKLEDSAVYLCASSLDFSGLGNNEQFFGPGTRLTVL.

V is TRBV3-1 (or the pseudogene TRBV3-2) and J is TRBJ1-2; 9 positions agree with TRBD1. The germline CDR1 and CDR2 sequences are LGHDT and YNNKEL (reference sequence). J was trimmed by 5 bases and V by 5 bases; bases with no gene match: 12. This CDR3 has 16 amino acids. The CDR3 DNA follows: TGTGCCAGCAGCAATCAGGTCAGGGGGACAGGGTATGGCTACACCTTC. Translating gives CASSNQVRGTGYGYTF.

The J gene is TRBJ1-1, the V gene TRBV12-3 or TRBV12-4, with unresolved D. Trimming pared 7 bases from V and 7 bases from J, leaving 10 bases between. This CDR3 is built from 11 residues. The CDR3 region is CASTTAGEAFF. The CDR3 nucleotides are TGTGCCAGCACCACAGCGGGTGAAGCTTTCTTT.

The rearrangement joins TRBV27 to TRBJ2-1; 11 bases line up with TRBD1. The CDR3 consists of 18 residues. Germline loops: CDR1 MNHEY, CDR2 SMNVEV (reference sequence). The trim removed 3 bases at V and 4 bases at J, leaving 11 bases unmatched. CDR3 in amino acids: CASSFAKMDRGRYNEQFF. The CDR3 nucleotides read TGTGCCAGCAGTTTCGCGAAGATGGACAGGGGGCGTTACAATGAGCAGTTCTTC.

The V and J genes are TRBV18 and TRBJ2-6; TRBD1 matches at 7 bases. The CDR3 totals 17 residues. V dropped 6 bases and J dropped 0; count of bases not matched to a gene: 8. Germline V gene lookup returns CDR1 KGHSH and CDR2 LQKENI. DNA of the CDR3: TGTGCCAGCTCGCGTTCGGGACAGTTCTCTGGGGCCAACGTCCTGACTTTC. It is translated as CASSRSGQFSGANVLTF.

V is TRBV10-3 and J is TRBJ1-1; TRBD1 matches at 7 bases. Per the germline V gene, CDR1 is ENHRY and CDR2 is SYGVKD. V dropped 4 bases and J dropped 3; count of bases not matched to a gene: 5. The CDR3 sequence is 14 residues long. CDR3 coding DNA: TGTGCCATCAGTGGGGACAGAGGGGACACTGAAGCTTTCTTT. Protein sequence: CAISGDRGDTEAFF.

The CDR3 here is CASSPTAGAYNEQFF. The CDR3 nucleotides read TGTGCCAGCAGCCCAACCGCTGGAGCCTACAATGAGCAGTTCTTC. The chain employs TRBV9 and TRBJ2-1; D not certain. Trimming left V 4 bases short and J 2 bases short, with 13 bases between. The CDR3 runs 15 residues. Germline assignment: CDR1 SGDLS and CDR2 YYNGEE.

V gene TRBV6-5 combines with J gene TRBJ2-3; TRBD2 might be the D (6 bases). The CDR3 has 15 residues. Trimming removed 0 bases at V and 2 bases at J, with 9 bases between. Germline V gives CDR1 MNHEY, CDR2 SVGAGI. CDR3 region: CASSYSGGYTDTQYF. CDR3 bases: TGTGCCAGCAGTTACTCCGGGGGATACACAGATACGCAGTATTTT.

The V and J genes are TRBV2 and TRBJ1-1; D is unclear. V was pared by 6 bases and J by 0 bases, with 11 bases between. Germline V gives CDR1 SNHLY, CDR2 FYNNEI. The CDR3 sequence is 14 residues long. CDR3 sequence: CASRIQTLNTEAFF. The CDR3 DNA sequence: TGTGCCAGCAGAATACAGACCCTGAACACTGAAGCTTTCTTT. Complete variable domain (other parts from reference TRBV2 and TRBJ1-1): EPEVTQTPSHQVTQMGQEVILRCVPISNHLYFYWYRQILGQKVEFLVSFYNNEISEKSEIFDDQFSVERPDGSNFTLKIRSTKLEDSAMYFCASRIQTLNTEAFFGQGTRLTVV.

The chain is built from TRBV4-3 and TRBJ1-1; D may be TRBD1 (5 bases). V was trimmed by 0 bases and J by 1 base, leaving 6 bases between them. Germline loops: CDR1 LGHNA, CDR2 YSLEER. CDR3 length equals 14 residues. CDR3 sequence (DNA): TGCGCCAGCAGCCAAGAAGGACAGAACACTGAAGCTTTCTTT. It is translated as CASSQEGQNTEAFF.